This TCR beta chain came from a study of T cells in Graves' hyperthyroidism and ophthalmopathy. The source material, RNA transcripts, was used to amplify TCR beta CDR3 regions. The HTBI primer set was used in a first-round RT-PCR of the TCR CDR3. MiXCR, run by TCRdb on the multiplex PCR reads, gives a single entry per CDR3 protein. Among around 340,000 distinct CDR3 sequences, around 18% were seen once, and the ten largest hold 15% to 17%. This clonotype was recorded at least ten times. Active moderate-to-severe ophthalmopathy, Clinical Activity Score at least 3, NOSPECS at least 4, under 3 months' duration. Exclusion of a patient resulted from uncontrolled infection, other autoimmune disease, pregnancy or lactation. Clinicians diagnosed patients from clinical symptoms, serum thyroxine and TRAb, thyroid ultrasound and orbital computed tomography. V lost 4 bases and J lost 6, with 13 bases in between. This CDR3 has 14 amino acids. Per the germline V gene, CDR1 is LNHNV and CDR2 is YYDKDF (reference sequence).

This rearrangement joins TRBV15 to TRBJ1-5; D uncertain. The clonotype was recovered from a woman aged 40 to 50 with Graves' ophthalmopathy. The sequenced sample consisted of blood. The CDR3 nucleotides are TGTGCCACCAGCATAGCGACCCGTGCTCAGCCCCAGCATTTT. Its protein product is CATSIATRAQPQHF.